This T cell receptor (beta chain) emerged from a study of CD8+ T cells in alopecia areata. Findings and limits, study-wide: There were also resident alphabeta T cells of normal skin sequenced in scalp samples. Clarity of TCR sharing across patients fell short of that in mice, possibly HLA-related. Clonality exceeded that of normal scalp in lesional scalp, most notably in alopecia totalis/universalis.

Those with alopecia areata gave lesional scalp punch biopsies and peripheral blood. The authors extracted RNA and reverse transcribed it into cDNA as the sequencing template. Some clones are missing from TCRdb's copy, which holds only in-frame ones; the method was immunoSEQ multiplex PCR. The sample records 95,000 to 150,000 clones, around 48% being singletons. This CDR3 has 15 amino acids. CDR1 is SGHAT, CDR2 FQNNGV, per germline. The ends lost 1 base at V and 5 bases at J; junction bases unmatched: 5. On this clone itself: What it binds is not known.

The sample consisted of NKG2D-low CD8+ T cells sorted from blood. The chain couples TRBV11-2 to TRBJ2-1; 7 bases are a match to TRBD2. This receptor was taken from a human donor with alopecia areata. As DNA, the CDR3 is TGTGCCAGCAGCTTAGGAGCGGGGTTAGACAATGAGCAGTTCTTC. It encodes CASSLGAGLDNEQFF.